This is a list of T cell receptor beta chains from one sample in a study of cytomegalovirus exposure and HLA in healthy donors. Sequencing was performed with immunoSEQ multiplex PCR; in TCRdb, only in-frame clones are kept and a portion is missing. The sample carries roughly 160,000 clones, under 90% recorded once. Sample: PBMCs. The receptors were gathered from a man younger than 45 in good health and CMV-seronegative. Each CDR3 is given with its conserved first and last residue. The D gene is left open where the match is weak. Size tells how often a clone was seen (once, few, many) or the class of an expanded clone, and some rows leave it out.

clone_size	v_call	d_call	j_call	cdr3_aa	cdr3_nt
-	TRBV11-2	TRBD1	TRBJ1-2	CASSLGQGVGYTF	TGTGCCAGCAGCTTAGGACAGGGGGTTGGCTACACCTTC
-	TRBV5-8	-	TRBJ1-3	CASSVDRTSNTIYF	TGTGCCAGCAGCGTGGACAGAACCTCAAACACCATATATTTT
once	TRBV30	-	TRBJ1-2	CAWSVEQNYGYTF	TGTGCCTGGAGTGTAGAACAGAACTATGGCTACACCTTC
few	TRBV30	-	TRBJ1-6	CAWSVRPSDNSPLHF	TGTGCCTGGAGTGTACGCCCTAGCGATAATTCACCCCTCCACTTT
-	TRBV30	-	TRBJ2-7	CASHTGLGYEQYF	TGTGCCTCCCACACAGGGCTTGGCTACGAGCAGTACTTC
-	TRBV7-8	TRBD2	TRBJ2-7	CASSEGLAGKYEQYF	TGTGCCAGCAGCGAAGGACTAGCGGGAAAGTACGAGCAGTACTTC
-	TRBV10-3	-	TRBJ1-5	CAIRPREDQPQHF	TGTGCCATCCGCCCCAGGGAGGATCAGCCCCAGCATTTT
few	TRBV28	TRBD2	TRBJ2-7	CASSLVASGVYEQYF	TGTGCCAGCAGTTTAGTCGCTAGCGGGGTCTACGAGCAGTACTTC
-	TRBV7-2	-	TRBJ2-1	CASSLTTGASDNEQFF	TGTGCCAGCAGCTTAACGACGGGAGCGAGCGACAATGAGCAGTTCTTC
-	TRBV27	TRBD2	TRBJ2-7	CASSLLAPGTTAYEQYF	TGTGCCAGCAGTTTACTCGCCCCCGGGACTACCGCCTACGAGCAGTACTTC
-	TRBV28	TRBD1	TRBJ2-1	CASRGQGALNEQFF	TGTGCCAGCAGGGGACAGGGGGCATTGAATGAGCAGTTCTTC
-	TRBV13	-	TRBJ2-2	CASSLNLETGELFF	TGTGCCAGCAGCTTAAACCTAGAGACCGGGGAGCTGTTTTTT
-	TRBV6-6	-	TRBJ2-7	CASSYGGKTYEQYF	TGTGCCAGCAGTTACGGCGGAAAAACCTACGAGCAGTACTTC
-	TRBV18	TRBD1	TRBJ2-7	CASSPPQGQGYEQYF	TGTGCCAGCTCACCCCCTCAGGGACAGGGCTACGAGCAGTACTTC
-	TRBV5-1	TRBD2	TRBJ2-5	CASRRAGGQLETQYF	TGCGCCAGCAGAAGAGCGGGGGGCCAACTGGAGACCCAGTACTTC
-	TRBV28	TRBD1	TRBJ2-3	CASSIGQGADTQYF	TGTGCCAGCAGTATCGGACAGGGTGCAGATACGCAGTATTTT
few	TRBV5-4	TRBD2	TRBJ2-1	CASSLGGPSGSFNEQFF	TGTGCCAGCAGCTTGGGGGGCCCTAGCGGGAGTTTCAATGAGCAGTTCTTC
-	TRBV5-1	-	TRBJ2-7	CASSFWRGPPTPVYEQYF	TGCGCCAGCAGCTTTTGGCGGGGGCCACCGACCCCCGTCTACGAGCAGTACTTC